This T cell receptor beta chain was captured by sequencing in a study of OX40 agonist ivuxolimab in advanced cancers. Study-level background: Three dose-escalation patients had partial responses: one with hepatocellular carcinoma and two with cutaneous melanoma. Study-wide points: At 0.1 to 3.0 mg/kg and by week 6, CD4+ and CD8+ T cells in the blood had expanded clonally.

Data came from immunoSEQ multiplex PCR; TCRdb stores just in-frame clones and leaves some out. The data hold under 70,000 clones, with 80% to 90% observed a single time. CDR1 and CDR2 (germline): MNHEY, SMNVEV (reference sequence). This CDR3 region has 14 residues. With 3 bases clipped from V and 10 bases from J, the junction kept 4 bases outside the gene matches. Details on this clone: Antigen specificity is unknown.

The sample was CD4+ or CD8+ T cells sorted from blood, taken in a trial of the OX40 agonist ivuxolimab. V usage is TRBV27 and J usage is TRBJ1-6; TRBD1 matches 9 bases. This TCR derives from an adult with an advanced solid tumor such as melanoma, head and neck, liver or kidney cancer. The CDR3 is CASSFTGGDSPLHF. In DNA, the CDR3 is TGTGCCAGCAGTTTCACAGGGGGCGACTCACCCCTCCACTTT.